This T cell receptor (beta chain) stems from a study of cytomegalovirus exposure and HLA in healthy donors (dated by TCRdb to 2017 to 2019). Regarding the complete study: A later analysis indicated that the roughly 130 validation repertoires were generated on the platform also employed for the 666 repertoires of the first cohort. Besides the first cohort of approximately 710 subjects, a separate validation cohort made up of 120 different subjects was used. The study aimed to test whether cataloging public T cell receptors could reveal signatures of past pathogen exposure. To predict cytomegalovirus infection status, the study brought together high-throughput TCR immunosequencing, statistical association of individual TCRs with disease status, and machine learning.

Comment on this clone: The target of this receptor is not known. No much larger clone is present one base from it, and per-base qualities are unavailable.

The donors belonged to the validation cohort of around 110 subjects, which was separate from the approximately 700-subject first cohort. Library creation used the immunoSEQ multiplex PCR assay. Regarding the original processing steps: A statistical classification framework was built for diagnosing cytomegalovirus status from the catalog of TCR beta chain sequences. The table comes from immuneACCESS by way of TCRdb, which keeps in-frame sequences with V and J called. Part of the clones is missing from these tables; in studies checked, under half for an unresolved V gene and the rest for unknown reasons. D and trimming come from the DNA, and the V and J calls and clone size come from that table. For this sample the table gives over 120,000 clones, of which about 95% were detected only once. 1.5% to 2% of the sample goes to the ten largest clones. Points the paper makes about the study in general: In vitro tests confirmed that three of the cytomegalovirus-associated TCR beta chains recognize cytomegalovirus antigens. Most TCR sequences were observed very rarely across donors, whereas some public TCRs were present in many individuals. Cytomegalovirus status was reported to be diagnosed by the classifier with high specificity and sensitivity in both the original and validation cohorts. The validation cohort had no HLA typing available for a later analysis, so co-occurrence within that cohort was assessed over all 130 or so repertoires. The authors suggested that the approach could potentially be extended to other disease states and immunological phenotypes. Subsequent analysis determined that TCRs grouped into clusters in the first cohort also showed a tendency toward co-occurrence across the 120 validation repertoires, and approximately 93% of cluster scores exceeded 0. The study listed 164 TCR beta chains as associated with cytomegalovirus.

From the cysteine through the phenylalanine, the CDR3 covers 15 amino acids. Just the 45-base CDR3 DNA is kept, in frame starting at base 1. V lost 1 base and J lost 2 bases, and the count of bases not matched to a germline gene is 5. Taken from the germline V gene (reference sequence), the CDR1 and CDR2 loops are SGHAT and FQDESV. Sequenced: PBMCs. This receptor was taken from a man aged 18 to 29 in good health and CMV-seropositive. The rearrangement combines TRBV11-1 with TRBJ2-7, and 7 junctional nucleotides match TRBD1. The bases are TGTGCCAGCAGCTTAGTCGCCGGGACAGCCTACGAGCAGTACTTC. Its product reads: CASSLVAGTAYEQYF.